The rows below give T cell receptor beta chains drawn from one sample of a study of patients and donors after allogeneic stem cell transplantation. TCRdb re-derived calls from the RT-PCR reads in MiXCR, one entry per CDR3 protein. The table records approximately 140,000 distinct CDR3 sequences, about 40% of them present only once. What was sequenced was blood, either unsorted or a sorted T cell fraction (not recorded which). The receptors here all came from a human donor who was either an allogeneic HSCT recipient or a stem cell or donor lymphocyte infusion donor (not recorded which). It is not recorded whose cells these are; they may come from a transplant donor. Each CDR3 is given with its conserved first and last residue. D genes are given only for firm matches. Only some rows state a clone size, as once, few, many or a class for expanded clones.

J gene | V gene | clone size | D gene | CDR3 DNA | CDR3 protein
TRBJ1-2 | TRBV28 | . | . | TGTGCCAGCAGTTTAGAAGGTCCGAGGGGCGGCTACACCTTC | CASSLEGPRGGYTF
TRBJ2-1 | TRBV4-3 | many | TRBD1 | TGCGCCAGCAGCCCGGGACAGACCAATGAGCAGTTCTTC | CASSPGQTNEQFF
TRBJ1-6 | TRBV10-3 | few | . | TGTGCCATCAGTGAGACCCCCAAAGGGGCGAATAATTCACCCCTCCACTTT | CAISETPKGANNSPLHF
TRBJ2-2 | TRBV12-3/TRBV12-4 | . | . | TGTGCCAGCAGTCCGAGGCGACCGAACACCGGGGAGCTGTTTTTT | CASSPRRPNTGELFF
TRBJ2-5 | TRBV10-3 | . | TRBD1 | TGTGCCATCAGTGAGTCTGACAGGGGAGAAAAGACCCAGTACTTC | CAISESDRGEKTQYF
TRBJ2-1 | TRBV7-3 | few | . | TGTGCCAGCAGCTTAAATCAGGGGTTCTCCTACAATGAGCAGTTCTTC | CASSLNQGFSYNEQFF
TRBJ2-1 | TRBV29-1 | . | . | TGCAGCGTTGTGCCGACTAGTGTCAATGAGCAGTTCTTC | CSVVPTSVNEQFF
TRBJ1-5 | TRBV7-2 | few | . | TGTGCCAGCAGCTTCTTAACCGGCATCCCGACCAATCAGCCCCAGCATTTT | CASSFLTGIPTNQPQHF
TRBJ1-4 | TRBV4-3 | . | . | TGCGCCAGCAGCCAAGAACAAGCAAGGGAAAAACTGTTTTTT | CASSQEQAREKLFF
TRBJ2-2 | TRBV6-2/TRBV6-3 | . | . | TGTGCCAGCAGTTACGAGCGTACTAGTAATACCGCGGAGCTGTTTTTT | CASSYERTSNTAELFF
TRBJ1-3 | TRBV12-3/TRBV12-4 | few | . | TGTGCCAGCAGTTTCGTGCTCTCTGGAAACACCATATATTTT | CASSFVLSGNTIYF
TRBJ1-1 | TRBV5-5 | . | . | TGTGCCAGCAGCTTGTTACACACTGAAGCTTTCTTT | CASSLLHTEAFF
TRBJ2-1 | TRBV7-2 | . | . | TGTGCCAGCACCCGGAACAATGAGCAGTTCTTC | CASTRNNEQFF
TRBJ1-5 | TRBV12-3/TRBV12-4 | many | . | TGTGCCAGCAGTAGAGACAGTAAGAGCAATCAGCCCCAGCATTTT | CASSRDSKSNQPQHF
TRBJ1-5 | TRBV7-2 | . | . | TGTGCCAGCAGCTCTGCGGGGGTTACCAGCGGGCAGCCCCAGCATTTT | CASSSAGVTSGQPQHF
TRBJ1-5 | TRBV3-1 | few | . | TGTGCCAGCAGCCAACGCCACAATCAGCCCCAGCATTTT | CASSQRHNQPQHF
TRBJ1-2 | TRBV27 | . | . | TGTGCCAGCAGTTTGACAGAACCTGGTAACTATGGCTACACCTTC | CASSLTEPGNYGYTF
TRBJ2-1 | TRBV7-9 | few | . | TGTGCCAGCGCTGGTACTGAGCAGTTCTTC | CASAGTEQFF
TRBJ1-5 | TRBV6-1 | few | TRBD1 | TGTGCCAGCAGTGAACCCAGACAGGGGCCGCGCAATCAGCCCCAGCATTTT | CASSEPRQGPRNQPQHF
TRBJ1-6 | TRBV2 | few | . | TGTGCCAGCCTTCTATGGAGCTCCTATAATTCACCCCTCCACTTT | CASLLWSSYNSPLHF
TRBJ1-2 | TRBV13 | . | . | TGTGCCAGCAGCTTACCGGCGGAAAACTATGGCTACACCTTC | CASSLPAENYGYTF
TRBJ1-6 | TRBV28 | . | . | TGTGCCAGCGAGCAGGCGAAATATAATTCACCCCTCCACTTT | CASEQAKYNSPLHF
TRBJ1-2 | TRBV19 | few | . | TGTGCCAGTAAAGCAGAAATGATCTATGGCTACACCTTC | CASKAEMIYGYTF
TRBJ2-5 | TRBV29-1 | . | . | TGCAGCGTTGAAGAAGAGCGGGCTAGGGAGACCCAGTACTTC | CSVEEERARETQYF
TRBJ1-1 | TRBV12-3/TRBV12-4 | few | TRBD1 | TGTGCCAGCAGTTTGACAGGGGGCGTGAACACTGAAGCTTTCTTT | CASSLTGGVNTEAFF
TRBJ1-6 | TRBV6-5 | few | TRBD1 | TGTGCCAGCAGCCTCGACAGGGCGGTTTCACCCCTCCACTTT | CASSLDRAVSPLHF
TRBJ1-1 | TRBV5-1 | few | . | TGCGCCAGCAGCTTGGAAGGGAGAGAAAACACTGAAGCTTTCTTT | CASSLEGRENTEAFF
TRBJ1-1 | TRBV12-3/TRBV12-4 | . | . | TGTGCCAGCAGTTTAAAAAACACTGAAGCTTTCTTT | CASSLKNTEAFF
TRBJ2-5 | TRBV3-1 | . | . | TGTGCCAGCAGCCAAGATATAGACAGGAGAAGAGAGACCCAGTACTTC | CASSQDIDRRRETQYF
TRBJ2-5 | TRBV6-2/TRBV6-3 | . | . | TGTGCCAGCACCTACCTCGAGAGGGCAGGTGGAGAGACCCAGTACTTC | CASTYLERAGGETQYF
TRBJ1-3 | TRBV10-3 | . | . | TGTGCCGTCAACGCCCGCAACTCTGGAAACACCATATATTTT | CAVNARNSGNTIYF
TRBJ1-1 | TRBV5-1 | . | . | TGCGCCAGCAGCTTGGAGCCGGGACCGAGTGAAGCTTTCTTT | CASSLEPGPSEAFF
TRBJ1-4 | TRBV20-1 | few | . | TGCAGTGCTAGCCCCCGCAAGGGGGCAACTAATGAAAAACTGTTTTTT | CSASPRKGATNEKLFF
TRBJ2-1 | TRBV28 | . | . | TGTGCCAGCAGTTTATCCCCCCTCTCCTACAATGAGCAGTTCTTC | CASSLSPLSYNEQFF
TRBJ1-6 | TRBV12-3/TRBV12-4 | many | . | TGTGCCAGCAGGACCAGGAGCTCCTATAATTCACCCCTCCACTTT | CASRTRSSYNSPLHF
TRBJ1-2 | TRBV29-1 | few | . | TGCAGCGTTCCCGGGACATCAGGAAGTTTATGGGACTATGGCTACACCTTC | CSVPGTSGSLWDYGYTF
TRBJ2-3 | TRBV28 | few | . | TGTGCCAGCAGTCCGAGCATAGATACGCAGTATTTT | CASSPSIDTQYF
TRBJ2-3 | TRBV24-1 | . | . | TGTGCCACCAGTCCGGCTAGCGCGACAGATACGCAGTATTTT | CATSPASATDTQYF
TRBJ2-7 | TRBV12-3/TRBV12-4 | few | . | TGTGCCAGCAGTTTAGTAGGAGGGGGCAGAGGTTCTTTGACCTACGAGCAGTACTTC | CASSLVGGGRGSLTYEQYF